Below, 32 T cell receptor beta chains from the same sample are listed, as sequenced in a study of T cell responses to AZD1222 COVID-19 vaccine. The method was immunoSEQ multiplex PCR; TCRdb's version includes in-frame clones alone and lacks a portion of them. Here the sample spans 130,000 to 150,000 clones, around 91% being singletons. The starting material was peripheral blood, obtained on day 0 of AZD1222 vaccination. Source of these receptors: an adult in good health.

The chain carries TRBV18 and TRBJ1-2; D is perhaps TRBD1 (5 bases). Between the trimmed V and J ends, which lost 3 bases and 3 bases, there was a span of 11 bases. The length of the CDR3 is 14 residues. CDR1 is KGHSH, CDR2 LQKENI, per germline. This CDR3 reads CASSPRGGDYGYTF. CDR3 bases: TGTGCCAGCTCACCGAGGGGAGGGGACTATGGCTACACCTTC.

V usage is TRBV6-6 and J usage is TRBJ2-7; D unresolved. Germline CDR1 reads MNHNY; CDR2 reads SVGAGI (reference sequence). This CDR3 has 13 residues. V dropped 5 bases and J dropped 7 bases, with 15 bases sitting between them. The CDR3 bases are TGTGCCAGCAGTGTTGGACCGTCCCTAGAGCAGTACTTC. This gives the protein CASSVGPSLEQYF.

This chain uses TRBV7-2 with TRBJ2-2, with D maybe TRBD2 (5 bases). The CDR3 consists of 14 residues. Germline lookup yields CDR1 SGHTA and CDR2 FQGNSA. V was pared by 4 bases and J by 4 bases, with 10 bases between. The CDR3 DNA follows: TGTGCCAGCAGCTCCGGACTTATCACCGGGGAGCTGTTTTTT. Amino acid sequence: CASSSGLITGELFF.

This chain links TRBV7-6 with TRBJ2-1; 7 bases are a match to TRBD1. The CDR3 has 18 residues. The germline CDR1 and CDR2 sequences are SGHVS and FNYEAQ. The trim removed 4 bases at V and 0 bases at J, leaving 12 bases unmatched. The DNA of the CDR3 is TGTGCCAGCAGCTCAGGGGGTGGCTCGCGAAGCTCCTACAATGAGCAGTTCTTC. It translates to CASSSGGGSRSSYNEQFF. Filled out from reference TRBV7-6 and TRBJ2-1, the complete variable domain reads GAGVSQSPRYKVTKRGQDVALRCDPISGHVSLYWYRQALGQGPEFLTYFNYEAQQDKSGLPNDRFSAERPEGSISTLTIQRTEQRDSAMYRCASSSGGGSRSSYNEQFFGPGTRLTVL.

CDR3 in amino acids: CASSPGSYEQFF. Here the CDR3 DNA reads TGTGCCAGCAGCCCGGGTAGCTATGAGCAGTTCTTC. J is TRBJ2-1 and V is TRBV7-9, with unresolved D. Germline V CDR1 and CDR2: SEHNR, FQNEAQ (reference sequence). The CDR3 extends over 12 amino acids. The V end lost 5 bases, the J end lost 8 bases, and 10 bases lay between the germline ends.

V gene TRBV19 combines with J gene TRBJ2-1, with 8 bases matching TRBD2. The CDR3 has 13 residues. V shed 11 bases, J shed 7 bases, and the junction held 10 bases outside the gene matches. CDR1 LNHDA and CDR2 SQIVND come from the germline V gene (reference sequence). Written as DNA, the CDR3 is TGTGCCGGCGGACGGGGGGGCCGGAATGAGCAGTTCTTC. This sequence encodes CAGGRGGRNEQFF.

The chain links TRBV2 to TRBJ1-1, with 7 bases that match TRBD1. Germline loops: CDR1 SNHLY, CDR2 FYNNEI. The CDR3 runs 15 residues. V was clipped by 10 bases and J by 3 bases; unmatched bases: 14. CDR3 in DNA: TGTGCCATCGTTGGAGAGGGGGCCGGGGACACTGAAGCTTTCTTT. Protein sequence: CAIVGEGAGDTEAFF.

This chain links TRBV7-9 with TRBJ1-3; unclear D gene. Trimming left V 1 base short and J 5 bases short, with 0 bases between. The length of the CDR3 is 11 residues. Germline loops: CDR1 SEHNR, CDR2 FQNEAQ (reference sequence). The CDR3 sequence is CASSLGNTIYF. The CDR3 nucleotides are TGTGCCAGCAGCTTAGGAAACACCATATATTTT.

The J gene is TRBJ2-2, the V gene TRBV19, with D possibly being TRBD1 (7 bases). Germline lookup yields CDR1 LNHDA and CDR2 SQIVND (reference sequence). Trimming stripped 5 bases from V and 5 bases from J, with 15 bases between. CDR3 size: 15 residues. CDR3 amino acids: CASSAPGGNTGELFF. CDR3 nucleotides: TGTGCCAGTAGTGCCCCAGGGGGGAATACCGGGGAGCTGTTTTTT.

This chain links TRBV2 with TRBJ1-4; D is undetermined. There are 13 residues in the CDR3. The V gene lost 8 bases and the J gene lost 1 base, with 8 bases spanning the gap. Germline CDR1 and CDR2: SNHLY and FYNNEI. The CDR3 DNA sequence: TGTGCCAGCTGGGGTAAAACTAATGAAAAACTGTTTTTT. Its translation: CASWGKTNEKLFF.

V is TRBV18 and J is TRBJ1-1; maybe TRBD1 (6 bases). The germline gives CDR1 KGHSH, CDR2 LQKENI. Deletions cut 4 bases from V and 1 base from J, with 10 bases between. CDR3 length equals 14 residues. CDR3 coding DNA: TGTGCCAGCTCACGGACAGCGAAGAACACTGAAGCTTTCTTT. It specifies CASSRTAKNTEAFF.

The gene calls are TRBV4-2 and TRBJ2-1; no clear D. The V and J ends lost 4 bases and 4 bases respectively, with 14 bases between them. Per germline, CDR1 LGHNA and CDR2 YNFKEQ. This CDR3 region has 15 residues. The CDR3 region is CASSPFEGEYNEQFF. CDR3 DNA: TGTGCCAGCAGCCCCTTTGAAGGAGAGTACAATGAGCAGTTCTTC.

The CDR3 is CASGQDRDSPLHF. The CDR3 coding sequence is TGTGCCAGCGGCCAGGACCGCGATTCACCCCTCCACTTT. The V gene is TRBV11-3, the J gene TRBJ1-6; no definite D call. Trimming removed 8 bases at V and 8 bases at J, with 13 bases between. Germline lookup yields CDR1 SGHNT and CDR2 YENEEA. This CDR3 contains 13 residues. Full variable domain (rest looked up from reference TRBV11-3 and TRBJ1-6): EAGVVQSPRYKIIEKKQPVAFWCNPISGHNTLYWYLQNLGQGPELLIRYENEEAVDDSQLPKDRFSAERLKGVDSTLKIQPAELGDSAVYLCASGQDRDSPLHFGNGTRLTVT.

The chain has TRBV5-6 and TRBJ2-2; no clear D gene. Germline assignment: CDR1 SGHDT and CDR2 YYEEEE. V lost 4 bases and J 8 bases, leaving 12 bases between the germline ends. CDR3 length: 13 residues. The CDR3 here is CASSPQVTGELFF. CDR3 bases: TGTGCCAGCAGCCCGCAGGTTACTGGGGAGCTGTTTTTT.

In this sample, this clone turned up a few times. The V and J genes are TRBV18 and TRBJ1-2; maybe TRBD1 (5 bases). Per the germline V gene, CDR1 is KGHSH and CDR2 is LQKENI. The CDR3 sequence is 12 residues long. V lost 4 bases to trimming and J lost 9 bases, with 12 bases between them. CDR3: CASSRDPASYTF. CDR3 DNA sequence: TGTGCCAGCTCACGGGACCCGGCCAGCTACACCTTC.

The rearrangement links TRBV3-1 (or the pseudogene TRBV3-2) to TRBJ2-3, with a weak D call TRBD1 (5 bases). V gave up 9 bases and J gave up 8 bases, with 21 bases separating them. The germline CDR1 and CDR2 sequences are LGHDT and YNNKEL (reference sequence). This CDR3 has 14 amino acids. The CDR3 nucleotides read TGTGCCAGTAAGCCAAGCTTCAGGGTTCCTACGCAGTATTTT. Protein product: CASKPSFRVPTQYF.

The V gene is TRBV7-3, the J gene TRBJ2-3; D unclear. The CDR3 totals 13 residues. V was cut by 1 base and J by 4 bases, with 6 bases left in between. Germline loops: CDR1 SGHTA, CDR2 FQGTGA. As DNA, the CDR3 is TGTGCCAGCAGCTTAAGCCCCGCAGATACGCAGTATTTT. Protein product: CASSLSPADTQYF.

The V gene is TRBV9, the J gene TRBJ1-5; D unresolved. This CDR3 is built from 14 residues. Trimming left V 3 bases short and J 0 bases short, with 7 bases between. CDR1 is SGDLS, CDR2 YYNGEE, per germline. The CDR3 loop reads CASSADNSNQPQHF. The CDR3, as DNA: TGTGCCAGCAGCGCCGACAATAGCAATCAGCCCCAGCATTTT.

The chain joins TRBV27 to TRBJ2-3, with TRBD1 identical over 8 bases. Germline V gene lookup returns CDR1 MNHEY and CDR2 SMNVEV (reference sequence). Trimming removed 6 bases from V and 4 bases from J; junction bases left unmatched: 9. There are 15 residues in the CDR3. CDR3 coding DNA: TGTGCCAGCAGGCCGGACAGGGCGAGGGCAGATACGCAGTATTTT. Its translation: CASRPDRARADTQYF.

V is TRBV14 and J is TRBJ1-1; no firm D call. Germline loops: CDR1 SGHDN, CDR2 FVKESK. There are 15 residues in the CDR3. Trimming took off 4 bases at V and 1 base at J, with 13 bases between the two ends. In DNA form, the CDR3 reads TGTGCCAGCAGCCGCCCACAAAGTGGGAACACTGAAGCTTTCTTT. It specifies CASSRPQSGNTEAFF.

The rearrangement links TRBV27 to TRBJ2-1, with D uncertain. V was clipped by 3 bases and J by 4 bases, with 10 bases between them. The germline gives CDR1 MNHEY, CDR2 SMNVEV (reference sequence). The CDR3 is 14 amino acids. CDR3 residues: CASSFPDQYNEQFF. The CDR3 DNA follows: TGTGCCAGCAGTTTCCCGGACCAGTACAATGAGCAGTTCTTC.

This chain links TRBV7-9 with TRBJ1-1; unclear D gene. V was shortened by 11 bases and J by 1 base, with 8 bases between the two germline ends. CDR3 length: 11 residues. Germline lookup yields CDR1 SEHNR and CDR2 FQNEAQ (reference sequence). Here the CDR3 DNA reads TGTGCCGGGTATAAGAACACTGAAGCTTTCTTT. This gives the protein CAGYKNTEAFF.

The chain joins TRBV4-3 to TRBJ1-1; D gene ambiguous. In germline, CDR1 is LGHNA, CDR2 YSLEER. This CDR3 is 15 amino acids long. V gave up 2 bases and J gave up 3 bases, with 13 bases separating them. The CDR3 DNA follows: TGCGCCAGCAGCCAATCGACTGAGCTGTACACTGAAGCTTTCTTT. It codes for CASSQSTELYTEAFF.

For the CDR3, the DNA is TGTGCCACCAAGAAAATCCCCGTCTCTGGAAACACCATATATTTT. Translating it yields CATKKIPVSGNTIYF. The chain joins TRBV24-1 to TRBJ1-3; no clear D. This CDR3 contains 15 residues. The germline V gene has CDR1 KGHDR and CDR2 SFDVKD. The V end was cut by 8 bases, the J end by 0 bases, with 13 bases between.

This sequence joins TRBV10-3 and TRBJ1-1; the D gene is possibly TRBD1 (6 bases). This CDR3 spans 14 amino acids. V lost 4 bases and J lost 4, with 13 bases in between. Germline assignment: CDR1 ENHRY and CDR2 SYGVKD. The CDR3 protein is CAISAGGAATEAFF. In nucleotides, the CDR3 is TGTGCCATCAGTGCTGGGGGGGCAGCCACTGAAGCTTTCTTT.

This sequence joins TRBV2 and TRBJ1-1; unclear D gene. Germline CDR1 reads SNHLY; CDR2 reads FYNNEI. CDR3 length equals 15 residues. Trimming left V 0 bases short and J 4 bases short, with 12 bases between. The CDR3 loop is CASSEAVLWGTEAFF. As DNA, the CDR3 is TGTGCCAGCAGTGAAGCGGTTTTATGGGGCACTGAAGCTTTCTTT.

The chain recombines TRBV4-2 with TRBJ2-5, with no clear D. V was pared by 0 bases and J by 2 bases, with 10 bases between. The CDR3 loop spans 15 amino acids. The germline gives CDR1 LGHNA, CDR2 YNFKEQ. In DNA form, the CDR3 reads TGTGCCAGCAGCCAAGAGGGCAGAGCTCAAGAGACCCAGTACTTC. Amino acid sequence: CASSQEGRAQETQYF.

In this sample, this clone turned up once. The rearrangement links TRBV27 to TRBJ2-3, with TRBD2 matching 8 bases. The V gene's germline CDR1 is MNHEY and CDR2 SMNVEV (reference sequence). V dropped 4 bases and J dropped 4; count of bases not matched to a gene: 7. The CDR3 spans 15 residues. CDR3: CASSYLGTRADTQYF. CDR3 bases: TGTGCCAGCAGTTATTTAGGGACTAGGGCAGATACGCAGTATTTT.

The chain combines TRBV11-2 with TRBJ1-1, with D uncertain. This CDR3 is built from 16 residues. Germline values: CDR1 SGHAT, CDR2 FQNNGV. V lost 2 bases and J lost 3, with 16 bases in between. The CDR3 loop is CASSLTGYEGDTEAFF. In DNA form, the CDR3 reads TGTGCCAGCAGCTTAACCGGGTACGAGGGAGACACTGAAGCTTTCTTT.

This sequence joins TRBV7-9 and TRBJ2-1; 7 bases align to TRBD1. With V trimmed by 5 bases and J by 9 bases, 7 bases remained unmatched. Per the germline V gene, CDR1 is SEHNR and CDR2 is FQNEAQ (reference sequence). CDR3 length: 13 amino acids. This CDR3 reads CASSPQRGPEQFF. The CDR3 bases are TGTGCCAGCAGCCCCCAAAGGGGGCCTGAGCAGTTCTTC.

The V and J genes are TRBV18 and TRBJ2-5, with 7 nucleotides matching TRBD2. The trim removed 2 bases at V and 1 base at J, leaving 1 base unmatched. Germline V gene data show CDR1 as KGHSH and CDR2 as LQKENI. The CDR3 runs to 14 residues. The CDR3 region is CASSPSGAQETQYF. The CDR3 DNA is TGTGCCAGCTCACCAAGCGGGGCCCAAGAGACCCAGTACTTC.

In its sample, this clone was seen a few times. The chain uses TRBV7-2 and TRBJ1-2, with a possible D match to TRBD1 (6 bases). Trimming shortened V by 5 bases and J by 5 bases, and 21 bases separated the two germline ends. CDR3 length: 16 amino acids. Germline loops: CDR1 SGHTA, CDR2 FQGNSA. The CDR3 here is CASSPPTRTASYGYTF. CDR3 bases: TGTGCCAGCAGCCCACCAACTCGGACAGCATCATATGGCTACACCTTC.